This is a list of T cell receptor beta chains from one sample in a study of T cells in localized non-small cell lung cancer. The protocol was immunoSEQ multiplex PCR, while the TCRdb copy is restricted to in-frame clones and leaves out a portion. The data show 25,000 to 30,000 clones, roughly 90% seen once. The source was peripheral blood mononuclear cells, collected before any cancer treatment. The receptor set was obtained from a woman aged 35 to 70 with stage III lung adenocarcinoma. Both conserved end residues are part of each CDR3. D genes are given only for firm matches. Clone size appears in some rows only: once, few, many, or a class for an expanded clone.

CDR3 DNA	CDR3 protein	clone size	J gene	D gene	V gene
TGTGCCAGCAGCATAACAGAATACACTGAAGCTTTCTTT	CASSITEYTEAFF	.	TRBJ1-1	.	TRBV5-5
TGCGCCAGCAGCCAAGAGGAAGGTCGTAATTCACCCCTCCACTTT	CASSQEEGRNSPLHF	.	TRBJ1-6	.	TRBV4-1
TGTGCCAGCAGTCCCAAGGGGAGGGAGAACTATGGCTACACCTTC	CASSPKGRENYGYTF	.	TRBJ1-2	.	TRBV6-6
TGTGCCGGGGACTCCGACAATGAGCAGTTCTTC	CAGDSDNEQFF	.	TRBJ2-1	.	TRBV7-9
TGTGCCAGCAGCTTGATGGAACATAACACTGAAGCTTTCTTT	CASSLMEHNTEAFF	.	TRBJ1-1	.	TRBV7-9
TGCGCCAGCAGCTTGGGGACTAGCGGGGGCCTTATCAATGAGCAGTTCTTC	CASSLGTSGGLINEQFF	once	TRBJ2-1	TRBD2	TRBV5-1
TGCGCCAGCAGCTTGCGGACAGGGGGCTCTGGAAACACCATATATTTT	CASSLRTGGSGNTIYF	.	TRBJ1-3	TRBD1	TRBV5-1
TGTGCCATCAGTGAGTCGAACAGCCTTAGGACCCCTGAGCAGTTCTTC	CAISESNSLRTPEQFF	.	TRBJ2-1	.	TRBV10-3
TGCAGCGTTGCGGGACAGGGTTTTGAAAAACTGTTTTTT	CSVAGQGFEKLFF	.	TRBJ1-4	TRBD1	TRBV29-1
TGTGCCAGCAGTCTGGGCTCGAACACTGAAGCTTTCTTT	CASSLGSNTEAFF	.	TRBJ1-1	.	TRBV6-9
TGCGCCAGCAGCTTGGGAGAGCATACCAATCAGCCCCAGCATTTT	CASSLGEHTNQPQHF	.	TRBJ1-5	.	TRBV5-1
TGTGCCAGCAGCCTATTAGCGGACTCTCGTACCGGGGAGCTGTTTTTT	CASSLLADSRTGELFF	.	TRBJ2-2	.	TRBV9
TGTGCCAGCAGTGAAGGGCCCGATCAGCCCCAGCATTTT	CASSEGPDQPQHF	.	TRBJ1-5	.	TRBV6-1
TGTGCCAGCAGTTTGTCCGTGGGAAGTTCCTACGAGCAGTACTTC	CASSLSVGSSYEQYF	medium-sized	TRBJ2-7	.	TRBV6-5
TGTGCCAGCAGCCAACCCGAGGCCGAGCTCTGGGGCTACACCTTC	CASSQPEAELWGYTF	.	TRBJ1-2	.	TRBV16
TGTGCCATCAGTGAGATGGTCGATGAAAAACTGTTTTTT	CAISEMVDEKLFF	.	TRBJ1-4	.	TRBV10-3
TGTGCCAGCAGAGCCTTGCTTAGGACATCCTCTGGAAACACCATATATTTT	CASRALLRTSSGNTIYF	few	TRBJ1-3	.	TRBV2
TGTGCCAGCAGCGACAGGGATGGAACAGATACGCAGTATTTT	CASSDRDGTDTQYF	.	TRBJ2-3	TRBD1	TRBV7-9
TGTGCCAGCAGTACAGCTCCATACAGGGGGAGAGCTGGAAACACCATATATTTT	CASSTAPYRGRAGNTIYF	.	TRBJ1-3	TRBD1	TRBV28
TGTGCCACCAGCAGAGAGATTCTTAGCGGTGGGACAGATACGCAGTATTTT	CATSREILSGGTDTQYF	.	TRBJ2-3	.	TRBV15
TGTGCCAGCAGCTTAGCCATGACAGGGGATGGAGAAAAACTGTTTTTT	CASSLAMTGDGEKLFF	once	TRBJ1-4	TRBD1	TRBV11-2
TGTGCCAGCAGCCGGGACTCCTCCTACGAGCAGTACTTC	CASSRDSSYEQYF	.	TRBJ2-7	.	TRBV7-9